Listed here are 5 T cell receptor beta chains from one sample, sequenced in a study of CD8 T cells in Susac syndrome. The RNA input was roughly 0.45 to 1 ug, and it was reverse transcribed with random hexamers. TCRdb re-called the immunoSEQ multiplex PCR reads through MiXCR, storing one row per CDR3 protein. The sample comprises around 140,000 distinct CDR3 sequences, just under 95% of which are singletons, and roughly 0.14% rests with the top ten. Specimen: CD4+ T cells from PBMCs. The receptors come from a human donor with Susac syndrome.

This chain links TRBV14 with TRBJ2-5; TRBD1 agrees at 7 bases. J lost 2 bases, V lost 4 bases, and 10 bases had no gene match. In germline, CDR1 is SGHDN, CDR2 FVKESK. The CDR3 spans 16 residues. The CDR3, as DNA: TGTGCCAGCAGCCCGGTAGGGGGCCAGATGCAAGAGACCCAGTACTTC. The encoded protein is CASSPVGGQMQETQYF.

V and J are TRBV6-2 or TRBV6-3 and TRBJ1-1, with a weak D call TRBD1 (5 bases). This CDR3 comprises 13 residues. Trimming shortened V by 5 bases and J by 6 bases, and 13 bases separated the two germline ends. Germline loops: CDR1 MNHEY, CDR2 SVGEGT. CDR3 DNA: TGTGCCAGCAGTGGAACACAGGCGCCTGAAGCTTTCTTT. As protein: CASSGTQAPEAFF.

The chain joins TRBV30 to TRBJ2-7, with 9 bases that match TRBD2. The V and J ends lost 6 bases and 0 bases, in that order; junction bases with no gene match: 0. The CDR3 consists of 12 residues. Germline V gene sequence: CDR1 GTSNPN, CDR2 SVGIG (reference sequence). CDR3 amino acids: CACSGSSYEQYF. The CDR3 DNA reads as TGTGCCTGTAGCGGGAGCTCCTACGAGCAGTACTTC.

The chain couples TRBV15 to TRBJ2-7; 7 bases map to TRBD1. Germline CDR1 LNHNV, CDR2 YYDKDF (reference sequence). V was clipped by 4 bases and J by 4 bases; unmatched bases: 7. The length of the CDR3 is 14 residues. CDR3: CATSIPGQNYEQYF. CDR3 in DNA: TGTGCCACCAGCATCCCGGGACAGAATTACGAGCAGTACTTC.

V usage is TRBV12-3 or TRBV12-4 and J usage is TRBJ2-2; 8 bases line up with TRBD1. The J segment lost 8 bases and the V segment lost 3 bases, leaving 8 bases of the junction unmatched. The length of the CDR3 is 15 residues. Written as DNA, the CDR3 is TGTGCCAGCAGTTTTGGACAGGGCTTTATGGGGGAGCTGTTTTTT. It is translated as CASSFGQGFMGELFF.